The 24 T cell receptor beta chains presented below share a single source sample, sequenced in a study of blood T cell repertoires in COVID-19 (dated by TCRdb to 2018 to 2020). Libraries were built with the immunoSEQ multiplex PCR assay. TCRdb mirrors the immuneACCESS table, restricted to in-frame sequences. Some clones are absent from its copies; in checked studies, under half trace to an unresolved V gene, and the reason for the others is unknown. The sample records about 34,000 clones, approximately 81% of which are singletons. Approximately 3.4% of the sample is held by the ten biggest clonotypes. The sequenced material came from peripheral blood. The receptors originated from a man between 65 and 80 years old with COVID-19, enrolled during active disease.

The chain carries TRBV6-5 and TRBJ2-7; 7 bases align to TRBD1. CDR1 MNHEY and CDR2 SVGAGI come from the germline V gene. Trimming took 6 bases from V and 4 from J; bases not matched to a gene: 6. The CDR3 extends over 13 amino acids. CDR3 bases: TGTGCCAGCAGCGCGGACAGGATTTACGAGCAGTACTTC. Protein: CASSADRIYEQYF.

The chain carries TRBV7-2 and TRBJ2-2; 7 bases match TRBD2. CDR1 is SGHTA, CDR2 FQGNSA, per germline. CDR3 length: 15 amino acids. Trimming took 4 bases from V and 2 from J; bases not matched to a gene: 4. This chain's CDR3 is CASSSEAGNTGELFF. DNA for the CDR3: TGTGCCAGCAGCTCCGAAGCGGGAAACACCGGGGAGCTGTTTTTT.

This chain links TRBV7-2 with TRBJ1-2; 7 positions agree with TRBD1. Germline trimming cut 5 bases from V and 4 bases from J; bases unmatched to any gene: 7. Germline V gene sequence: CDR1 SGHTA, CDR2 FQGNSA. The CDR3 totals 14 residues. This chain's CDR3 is CASSPQGQSYGYTF. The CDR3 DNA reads TGTGCCAGCAGCCCCCAGGGACAGAGCTATGGCTACACCTTC.

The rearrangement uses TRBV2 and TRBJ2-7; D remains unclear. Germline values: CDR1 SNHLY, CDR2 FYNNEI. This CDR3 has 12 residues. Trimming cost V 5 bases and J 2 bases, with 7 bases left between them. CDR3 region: CASSLSPYEQYF. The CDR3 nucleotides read TGTGCCAGCAGTCTCTCTCCCTACGAGCAGTACTTC.

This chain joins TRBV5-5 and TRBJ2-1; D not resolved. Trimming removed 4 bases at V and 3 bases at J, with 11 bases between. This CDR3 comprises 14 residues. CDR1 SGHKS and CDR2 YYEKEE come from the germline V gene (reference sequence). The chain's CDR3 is CASSLGSNYNEQFF. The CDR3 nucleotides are TGTGCCAGCAGCCTGGGTTCCAACTACAATGAGCAGTTCTTC.

For the CDR3, the DNA is TGCGCCAGCAGCCCGAATGGACTAGCGGGAGAGGTAGATACGCAGTATTTT. The encoded protein is CASSPNGLAGEVDTQYF. The chain couples TRBV5-1 to TRBJ2-3; the match to TRBD2 covers 13 bases. The CDR3 sequence is 17 residues long. J was trimmed by 5 bases and V by 4 bases; bases with no gene match: 10. The germline gives CDR1 SGHRS, CDR2 YFSETQ.

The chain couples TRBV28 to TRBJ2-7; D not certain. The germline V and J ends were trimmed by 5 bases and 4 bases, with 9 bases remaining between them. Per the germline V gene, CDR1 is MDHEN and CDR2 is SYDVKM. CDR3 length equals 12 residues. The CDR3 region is CASSIAGYEQYF. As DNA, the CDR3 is TGTGCCAGCAGTATCGCAGGTTACGAGCAGTACTTC.

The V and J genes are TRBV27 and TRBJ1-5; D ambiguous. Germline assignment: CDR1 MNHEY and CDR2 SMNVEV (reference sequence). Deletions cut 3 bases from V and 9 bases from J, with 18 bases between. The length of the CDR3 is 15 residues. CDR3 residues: CASSFSYSPVSPQHF. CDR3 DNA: TGTGCCAGCAGTTTTAGTTACAGTCCCGTGTCGCCCCAGCATTTT.

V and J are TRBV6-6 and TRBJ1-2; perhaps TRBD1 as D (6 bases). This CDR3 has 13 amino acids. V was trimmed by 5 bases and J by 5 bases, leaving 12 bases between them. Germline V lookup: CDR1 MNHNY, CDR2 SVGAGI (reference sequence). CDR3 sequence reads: CASSTGGGYGYTF. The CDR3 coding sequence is TGTGCCAGCAGTACTGGGGGCGGATATGGCTACACCTTC.

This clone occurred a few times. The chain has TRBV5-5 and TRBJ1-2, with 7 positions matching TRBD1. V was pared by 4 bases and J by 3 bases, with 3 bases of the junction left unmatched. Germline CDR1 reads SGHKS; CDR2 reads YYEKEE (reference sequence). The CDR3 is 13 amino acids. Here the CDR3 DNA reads TGTGCCAGCAGCCTAACAGGGGACTATGGCTACACCTTC. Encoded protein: CASSLTGDYGYTF.

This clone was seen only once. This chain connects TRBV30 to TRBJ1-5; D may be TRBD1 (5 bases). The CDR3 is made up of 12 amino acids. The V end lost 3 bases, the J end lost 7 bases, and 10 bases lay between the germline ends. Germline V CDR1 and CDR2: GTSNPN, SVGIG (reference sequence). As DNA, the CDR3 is TGTGCCTGGAGCCAATGGGGCCAGCCCCAGCATTTT. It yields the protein CAWSQWGQPQHF.

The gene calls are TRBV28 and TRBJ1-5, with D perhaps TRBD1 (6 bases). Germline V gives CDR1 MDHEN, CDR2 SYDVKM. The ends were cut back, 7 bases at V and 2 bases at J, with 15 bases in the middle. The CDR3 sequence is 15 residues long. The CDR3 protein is CASNLSGGGNQPQHF. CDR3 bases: TGTGCCAGCAACCTTTCGGGGGGCGGCAATCAGCCCCAGCATTTT.

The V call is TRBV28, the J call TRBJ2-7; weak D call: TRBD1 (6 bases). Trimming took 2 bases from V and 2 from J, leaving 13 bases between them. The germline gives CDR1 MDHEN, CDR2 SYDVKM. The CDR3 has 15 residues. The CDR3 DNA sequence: TGTGCCAGCAGTTTAAAGGGGGTAGGGACCTACGAGCAGTACTTC. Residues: CASSLKGVGTYEQYF.

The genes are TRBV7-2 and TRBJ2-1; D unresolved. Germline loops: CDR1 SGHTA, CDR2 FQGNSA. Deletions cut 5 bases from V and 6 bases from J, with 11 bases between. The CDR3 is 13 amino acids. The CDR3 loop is CASSPRRVNEQFF. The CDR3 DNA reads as TGTGCCAGCAGCCCGAGACGGGTCAATGAGCAGTTCTTC.

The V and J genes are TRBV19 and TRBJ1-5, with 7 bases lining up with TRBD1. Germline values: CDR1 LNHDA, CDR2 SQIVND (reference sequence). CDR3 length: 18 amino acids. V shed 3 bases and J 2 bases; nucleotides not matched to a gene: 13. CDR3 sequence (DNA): TGTGCCAGTAGTATTCAGTGGTGGCAGGGGGATCGCAATCAGCCCCAGCATTTT. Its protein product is CASSIQWWQGDRNQPQHF.

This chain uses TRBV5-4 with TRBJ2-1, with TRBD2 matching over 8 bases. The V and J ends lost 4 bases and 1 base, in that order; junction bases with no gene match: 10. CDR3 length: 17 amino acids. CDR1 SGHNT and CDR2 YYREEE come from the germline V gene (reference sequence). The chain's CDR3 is CASSPPGGRGSYNEQFF. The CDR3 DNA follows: TGTGCCAGCAGCCCACCGGGGGGGCGAGGGTCCTACAATGAGCAGTTCTTC. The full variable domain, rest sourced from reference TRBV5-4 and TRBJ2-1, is ETGVTQSPTHLIKTRGQQVTLRCSSQSGHNTVSWYQQALGQGPQFIFQYYREEENGRGNFPPRFSGLQFPNYSSELNVNALELDDSALYLCASSPPGGRGSYNEQFFGPGTRLTVL.

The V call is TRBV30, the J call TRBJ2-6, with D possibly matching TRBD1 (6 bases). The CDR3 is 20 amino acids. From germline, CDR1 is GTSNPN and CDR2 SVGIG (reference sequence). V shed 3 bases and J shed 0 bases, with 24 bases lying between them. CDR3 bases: TGTGCCTGGAGGTCGAGACAGGTGGTAGAAGGGGGCTCTGGGGCCAACGTCCTGACTTTC. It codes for CAWRSRQVVEGGSGANVLTF.

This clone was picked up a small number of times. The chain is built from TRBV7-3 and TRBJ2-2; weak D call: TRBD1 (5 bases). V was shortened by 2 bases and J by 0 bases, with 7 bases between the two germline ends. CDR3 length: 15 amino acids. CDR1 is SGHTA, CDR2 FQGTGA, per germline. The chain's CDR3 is CASSLQGSNTGELFF. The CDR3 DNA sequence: TGTGCCAGCAGCTTACAGGGTTCGAACACCGGGGAGCTGTTTTTT.

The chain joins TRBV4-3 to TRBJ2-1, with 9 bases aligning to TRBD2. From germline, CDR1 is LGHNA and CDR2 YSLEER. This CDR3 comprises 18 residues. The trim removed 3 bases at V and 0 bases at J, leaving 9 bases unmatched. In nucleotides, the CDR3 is TGCGCCAGCAGCCAGGGGCTAGCGGGACGGAGCTCCTACAATGAGCAGTTCTTC. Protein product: CASSQGLAGRSSYNEQFF.

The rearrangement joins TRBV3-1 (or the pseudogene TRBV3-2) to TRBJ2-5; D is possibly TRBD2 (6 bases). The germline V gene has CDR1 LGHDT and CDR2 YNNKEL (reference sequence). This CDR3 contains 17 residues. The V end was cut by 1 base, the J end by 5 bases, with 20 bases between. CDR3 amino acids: CASSQVLAFQGAETQYF. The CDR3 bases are TGTGCCAGCAGCCAAGTGCTAGCGTTTCAGGGTGCGGAGACCCAGTACTTC.

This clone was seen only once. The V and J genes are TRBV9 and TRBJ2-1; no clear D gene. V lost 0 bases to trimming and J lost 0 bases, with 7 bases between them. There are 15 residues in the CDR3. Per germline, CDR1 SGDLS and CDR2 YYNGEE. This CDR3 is CASSVASNSYNEQFF. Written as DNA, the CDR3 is TGTGCCAGCAGCGTAGCCTCTAACTCCTACAATGAGCAGTTCTTC.

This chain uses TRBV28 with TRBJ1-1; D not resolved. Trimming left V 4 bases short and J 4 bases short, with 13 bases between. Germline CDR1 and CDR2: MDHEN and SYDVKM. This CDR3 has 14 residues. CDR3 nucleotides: TGTGCCAGCAGTTCCGACGCGGGGATCACTGAAGCTTTCTTT. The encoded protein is CASSSDAGITEAFF. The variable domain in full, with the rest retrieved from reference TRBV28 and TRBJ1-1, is DVKVTQSSRYLVKRTGEKVFLECVQDMDHENMFWYRQDPGLGLRLIYFSYDVKMKEKGDIPEGYSVSREKKERFSLILESASTNQTSMYLCASSSDAGITEAFFGQGTRLTVV.

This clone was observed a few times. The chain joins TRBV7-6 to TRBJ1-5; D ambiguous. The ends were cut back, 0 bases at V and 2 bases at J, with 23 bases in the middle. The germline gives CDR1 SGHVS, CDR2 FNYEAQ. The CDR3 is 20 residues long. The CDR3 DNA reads TGTGCCAGCAGCTTAGCCCCGCCGGGGATGGTGTTTTTAGGCAATCAGCCCCAGCATTTT. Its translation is CASSLAPPGMVFLGNQPQHF.

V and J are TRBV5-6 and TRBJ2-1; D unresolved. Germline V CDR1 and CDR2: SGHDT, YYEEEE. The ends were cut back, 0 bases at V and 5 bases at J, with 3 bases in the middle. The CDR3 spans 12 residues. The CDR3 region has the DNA TGTGCCAGCAGCTTGGTTAACAATGAGCAGTTCTTC. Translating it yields CASSLVNNEQFF.